This TCR beta chain was sequenced during a study of T cell changes during pregnancy in multiple sclerosis. Produced via immunoSEQ multiplex PCR; TCRdb's table is partial and in-frame only. The table shows roughly 69,000 clones, with approximately 90% occurring only once. A remark on this clone: This same CDR3 is encoded by further DNA sequences in the sample.

There are 13 residues in the CDR3. V was clipped by 6 bases and J by 2 bases, with 11 bases between them. Looked up from germline, CDR1 is MNHEY and CDR2 is SVGAGI. The sample was peripheral blood, taken after pregnancy. The sequence derives from a female donor with multiple sclerosis, enrolled in a pregnancy study. This sequence joins TRBV6-5 and TRBJ2-7; D possibly corresponds to TRBD2 (6 bases). The CDR3 here is CASSPRGAYEQYF. As DNA, the CDR3 is TGTGCCAGCAGCCCCCGCGGGGCCTACGAGCAGTACTTC.